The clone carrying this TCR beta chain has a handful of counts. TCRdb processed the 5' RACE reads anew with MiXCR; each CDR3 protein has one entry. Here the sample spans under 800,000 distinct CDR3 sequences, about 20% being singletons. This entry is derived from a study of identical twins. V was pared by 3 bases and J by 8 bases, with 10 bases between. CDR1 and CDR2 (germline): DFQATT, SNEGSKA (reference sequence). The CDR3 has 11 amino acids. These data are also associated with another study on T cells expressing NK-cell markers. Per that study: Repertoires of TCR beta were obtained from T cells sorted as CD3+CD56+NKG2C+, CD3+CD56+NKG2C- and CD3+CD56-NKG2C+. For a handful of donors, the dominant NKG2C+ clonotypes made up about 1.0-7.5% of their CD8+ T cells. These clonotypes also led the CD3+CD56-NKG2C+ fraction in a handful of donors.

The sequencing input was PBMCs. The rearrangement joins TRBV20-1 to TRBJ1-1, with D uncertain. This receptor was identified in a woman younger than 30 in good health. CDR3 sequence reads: CSASDRSEAFF. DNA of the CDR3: TGCAGTGCTAGTGACCGGTCCGAAGCTTTCTTT.